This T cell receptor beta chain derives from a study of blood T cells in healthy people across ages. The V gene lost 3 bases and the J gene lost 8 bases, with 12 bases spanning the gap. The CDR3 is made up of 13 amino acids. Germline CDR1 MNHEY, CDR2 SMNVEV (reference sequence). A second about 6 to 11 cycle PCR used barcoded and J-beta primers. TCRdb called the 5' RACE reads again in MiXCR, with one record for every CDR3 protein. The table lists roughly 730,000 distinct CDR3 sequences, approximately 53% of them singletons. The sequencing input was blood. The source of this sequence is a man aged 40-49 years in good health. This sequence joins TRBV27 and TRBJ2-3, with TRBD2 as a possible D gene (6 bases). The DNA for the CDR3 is TGTGCCAGCAGTTTGGGGGGTTCACGTACGCAGTATTTT. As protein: CASSLGGSRTQYF.